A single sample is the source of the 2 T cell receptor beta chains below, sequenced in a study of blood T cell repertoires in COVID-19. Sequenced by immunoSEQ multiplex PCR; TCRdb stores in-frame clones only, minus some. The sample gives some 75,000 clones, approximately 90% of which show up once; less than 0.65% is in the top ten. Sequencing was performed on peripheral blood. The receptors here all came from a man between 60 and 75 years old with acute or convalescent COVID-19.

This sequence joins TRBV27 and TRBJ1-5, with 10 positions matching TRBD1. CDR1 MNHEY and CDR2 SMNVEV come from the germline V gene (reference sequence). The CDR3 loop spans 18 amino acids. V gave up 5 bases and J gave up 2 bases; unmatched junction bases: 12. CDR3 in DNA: TGTGCCAGCAGTACCGGGACAGGGGCCAGGGTAGGCAATCAGCCCCAGCATTTT. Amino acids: CASSTGTGARVGNQPQHF.

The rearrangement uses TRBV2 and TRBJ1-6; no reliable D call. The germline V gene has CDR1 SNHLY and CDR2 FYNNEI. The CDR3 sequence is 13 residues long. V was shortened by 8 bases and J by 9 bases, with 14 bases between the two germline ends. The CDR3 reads CASRGAIGSPLHF. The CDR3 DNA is TGTGCCAGCCGGGGAGCTATCGGTTCACCCCTCCACTTT.